This T cell receptor (beta chain) stems from a study of shared clonotypes between healthy human individuals. Naive CD8 cells lacked CD45RO, underwent positive selection for CCR7 and left out terminally differentiated effector memory CD45RA+ cells. The donors were adults (healthy and HIV-negative) with no recent acute infections or vaccinations. Study outcomes and limitations: The generation probabilities recorded for non-shared clonotypes fell below those of clonotypes shared by all four donors. Naive CD4 clonotype sharing across a handful of donors was 4.5% to 6%.

With respect to this clone: Its antigen remains unidentified.

The method was immunoSEQ multiplex PCR; TCRdb's version includes in-frame clones alone and lacks a portion of them. The table records about 2,100,000 clones, roughly 91% of them present only once. CDR3 length: 17 residues. V lost 1 base, J lost 2 bases, and 7 bases stayed unmatched. Germline V gives CDR1 SGHVS, CDR2 FQNEAQ. This chain links TRBV7-8 with TRBJ2-7; 11 bases line up with TRBD2. Sequencing used naive CD8+ T cells from PBMCs. The source of this sequence is a man between 18 and 29 years old in good health. Some clones in this sample may be carry-over from other donors' samples. CDR3 residues: CASSLGLAGGNPYEQYF. CDR3 DNA: TGTGCCAGCAGCTTAGGGCTAGCGGGAGGAAACCCCTACGAGCAGTACTTC.